The sequence of this T cell receptor beta chain was determined in a study of CD8+ T cells in alopecia areata. Study-level background: The tofacitinib course ran for 6 to 18 months and was followed by 6 months off drug. Severity in treated patients was scored by percentage of scalp area affected. Study-level findings and limits: Amid tofacitinib therapy, many expanded lesional clones stayed present in scalp and blood.

Treatment described: oral pan-JAK inhibitor, 5-10 mg twice daily. From alopecia areata patients, lesional scalp punch biopsies and peripheral blood were collected. Turning to this clone: Its matching antigen is unknown.

The germline V gene has CDR1 LNHDA and CDR2 SQIVND (reference sequence). V gave up 4 bases and J gave up 3 bases, with 6 bases separating them. The length of the CDR3 is 12 residues. Once RNA had been extracted, it was reverse transcribed into cDNA to act as the sequencing template. Clones were sequenced by immunoSEQ multiplex PCR, and TCRdb holds only the in-frame ones, with some missing. This repertoire shows about 220,000 clones, less than 75% found once; its top ten account for more than 1.5%. The gene calls are TRBV19 and TRBJ2-5, with D possibly matching TRBD1 (6 bases). Sequencing used CD4+ T cells sorted from blood, obtained at week 4, from a patient treated with tofacitinib. This TCR was sampled from a human donor with alopecia areata. The CDR3 coding sequence is TGTGCCAGTAGTAACAGGGAAGAGACCCAGTACTTC. It translates to CASSNREETQYF.